Presented here are 10 T cell receptor beta chains from one specimen sequenced in a study of spatial heterogeneity in lung cancer. TCRdb analysed the 5' RACE reads with MiXCR anew, one entry per CDR3 protein. The sample has about 32,000 distinct CDR3 sequences; roughly a tenth are singletons. Time point noted: blood at routine non-recurrence follow-up after resection. Sequencing used PBMCs, obtained at follow-up. The receptors originated from a female donor with early-stage non-small cell lung cancer.

V and J are TRBV5-1 and TRBJ2-2, with D unresolved. The CDR3 covers 13 residues. With 0 bases removed from V and 3 bases from J, the gap between germline ends came to 3 bases. Germline CDR1 is SGHRS and CDR2 is YFSETQ. The CDR3 DNA sequence: TGCGCCAGCAGCTTGGGTCACACCGGGGAGCTGTTTTTT. Translated, it gives CASSLGHTGELFF. Based on the CDR3 plus reference TRBV5-1 and TRBJ2-2, the full variable domain is KAGVTQTPRYLIKTRGQQVTLSCSPISGHRSVSWYQQTPGQGLQFLFEYFSETQRNKGNFPGRFSGRQFSNSRSEMNVSTLELGDSALYLCASSLGHTGELFFGEGSRLTVL.

This clonotype was counted a few times. One junction end does not reproduce the germline sequence, and a read error may be involved. V gene TRBV12-3 or TRBV12-4 combines with J gene TRBJ1-2; 9 bases agree with TRBD1. This CDR3 spans 12 amino acids. The CDR3 DNA is TGTGCCAGCAGTCAGGGACAGGGCCCCTCCGCCTTC. This sequence encodes CASSQGQGPSAF.

The CDR3 reads CASRSSGYSSYNEQFF. CDR3 DNA sequence: TGTGCCAGCAGGAGTAGCGGGTATTCTTCCTACAATGAGCAGTTCTTC. J is TRBJ2-1 and V is TRBV7-9; TRBD2 matches 7 bases. The V gene end was trimmed by 6 bases and the J gene end by 1 base; junction bases not matched to a gene: 9. From germline, CDR1 is SEHNR and CDR2 FQNEAQ (reference sequence). The CDR3 contains 16 residues.

The chain has TRBV6-5 and TRBJ2-7; possible D gene TRBD1, 5 bases. Germline values: CDR1 MNHEY, CDR2 SVGAGI. V was shortened by 4 bases and J by 4 bases, with 14 bases between the two germline ends. The CDR3 consists of 14 residues. The CDR3 DNA reads as TGTGCCAGCAGTTGGGGTGCGGACAAATACGAGCAGTACTTC. This sequence encodes CASSWGADKYEQYF.

The J gene is TRBJ2-5, the V gene TRBV20-1; D may be TRBD1 (6 bases). The germline V gene has CDR1 DFQATT and CDR2 SNEGSKA (reference sequence). The V and J ends lost 6 bases and 1 base respectively, with 12 bases between them. This CDR3 has 13 amino acids. The CDR3 DNA is TGCAGTGCGCCCGGGACACCCCAAGAGACCCAGTACTTC. This sequence encodes CSAPGTPQETQYF.

This clonotype was seen repeatedly, ten times or more. The chain has TRBV7-2 and TRBJ1-4, with no clear D. The V gene's germline CDR1 is SGHTA and CDR2 FQGNSA. This CDR3 has 12 residues. Trimming stripped 1 base from V and 10 bases from J, with 7 bases between. This CDR3 reads CASSLVPGKLFF. CDR3 in DNA: TGTGCCAGCAGCTTAGTCCCCGGAAAACTGTTTTTT.

This clonotype was counted between two and nine times. The chain employs TRBV7-2 and TRBJ2-3; D possibly uses TRBD1 or TRBD2 (5 bases each). The germline V gene has CDR1 SGHTA and CDR2 FQGNSA. The CDR3 sequence is 14 residues long. V was shortened by 1 base and J by 10 bases, with 15 bases between the two germline ends. The CDR3 sequence: CASSLGGEAGAQYF. The CDR3 DNA reads TGTGCCAGCAGCTTAGGAGGGGAAGCTGGGGCGCAGTATTTT.

This clonotype was recorded at least ten times. This rearrangement joins TRBV29-1 to TRBJ2-4; the D is unclear. Trimming stripped 7 bases from V and 0 bases from J, with 16 bases between. CDR1 and CDR2 (germline): SQVTM, ANQGSEA. The CDR3 sequence is 15 residues long. The CDR3 DNA sequence: TGCAGCGCATCCCCTTCGAGCTTAGCCAAAAACATTCAGTACTTC. This encodes CSASPSSLAKNIQYF.

The V and J genes are TRBV18 and TRBJ2-2; no firm D call. Trimming cost V 8 bases and J 3 bases, with 4 bases left between them. Germline CDR1 reads KGHSH; CDR2 reads LQKENI. The CDR3 loop spans 11 amino acids. The CDR3 reads CASADTGELFF. The CDR3 DNA reads TGTGCCAGCGCCGACACCGGGGAGCTGTTTTTT.

The V gene is TRBV12-3 or TRBV12-4, the J gene TRBJ2-2, with D uncertain. The CDR3 totals 12 residues. Trimming took 7 bases from V and 5 from J, leaving 8 bases between them. The CDR3 reads CASTWGTGELFF. The CDR3 DNA reads TGTGCCAGCACCTGGGGTACCGGGGAGCTGTTTTTT.